A selection of T cell receptor beta chains follows, all from one sample in a study of regulatory T cells in long-lasting Graves disease. TCRdb re-called the multiplex PCR reads through MiXCR, storing one row per CDR3 protein. The table shows around 450,000 distinct CDR3 sequences, with 15% occurring only once. These sequences were also reported in another study, on T cells in Graves' hyperthyroidism and ophthalmopathy.

The sequencing used peripheral blood mononuclear cells (PBMCs), collected at new diagnosis, from a patient treated with antithyroid drugs. The receptors come from a woman aged 40-49 years with Graves disease. Each CDR3 is given with its conserved first and last residue. Fields, in order: J gene, D gene, CDR3 length, V gene, clone size, CDR3 DNA, CDR3 protein. The D gene is left open where the match is weak. Clone size is given for some rows only: seen once, a few or many times, or a class if the clone is expanded.

J gene: TRBJ2-7
D gene: .
CDR3 length: 11
V gene: TRBV7-6
clone size: .
CDR3 DNA: TGTGCCAGCAGCCTAGGAGCCGAGCAGTACTTC
CDR3 protein: CASSLGAEQYF

J gene: TRBJ1-1
D gene: .
CDR3 length: 11
V gene: TRBV19
clone size: .
CDR3 DNA: TGTGCCAGTCAGGGTTACGCTGAAGCTTTCTTT
CDR3 protein: CASQGYAEAFF

J gene: TRBJ1-6
D gene: .
CDR3 length: 13
V gene: TRBV28
clone size: many
CDR3 DNA: TGTGCCAGCAGGGGGCCAAGGAATTCACCCCTCCACTTT
CDR3 protein: CASRGPRNSPLHF

J gene: TRBJ2-2
D gene: .
CDR3 length: 18
V gene: TRBV30
clone size: .
CDR3 DNA: TGTGCCTGGGGATTCCGGCCTGGCCGGACCGCGAACACCGGGGAGCTGTTTTTT
CDR3 protein: CAWGFRPGRTANTGELFF

J gene: TRBJ2-5
D gene: TRBD1
CDR3 length: 13
V gene: TRBV30
clone size: .
CDR3 DNA: TGTGCCGGGAGAGGACAGGCGGCCTCACTTTCATACTTC
CDR3 protein: CAGRGQAASLSYF

J gene: TRBJ1-1
D gene: TRBD1
CDR3 length: 14
V gene: TRBV11-2
clone size: many
CDR3 DNA: TGTGCCAGCAGCATCGGGACAGGATGGGATGAAGCTTTCTTT
CDR3 protein: CASSIGTGWDEAFF

J gene: TRBJ1-6
D gene: TRBD1
CDR3 length: 14
V gene: TRBV25-1
clone size: .
CDR3 DNA: TGTGCCAGCAGTGAATGGACAGGGTCCTCACCCCTCCACTTT
CDR3 protein: CASSEWTGSSPLHF

J gene: TRBJ2-7
D gene: TRBD1
CDR3 length: 14
V gene: TRBV28
clone size: many
CDR3 DNA: TGTGCCAGCAGTACGACAGGGAGCCCCTACGAGCAGTACTTC
CDR3 protein: CASSTTGSPYEQYF

J gene: TRBJ1-1
D gene: .
CDR3 length: 15
V gene: TRBV7-9
clone size: .
CDR3 DNA: TGTGCCAGCAGCTTCGGGCAGGGGATGAACACTGAAGCTTTCTTT
CDR3 protein: CASSFGQGMNTEAFF

J gene: TRBJ2-2
D gene: TRBD2
CDR3 length: 15
V gene: TRBV28
clone size: many
CDR3 DNA: TGTGCCAGCAGTTTTAGCGGGAGGAGTACCGGGGAGCTGTTTTTT
CDR3 protein: CASSFSGRSTGELFF

J gene: TRBJ2-1
D gene: TRBD1
CDR3 length: 15
V gene: TRBV3-1
clone size: .
CDR3 DNA: TGTGCCAGCAGCCTCGGGACAGGTCAATACAATGAGGAGTTCTTC
CDR3 protein: CASSLGTGQYNEEFF

J gene: TRBJ2-7
D gene: .
CDR3 length: 13
V gene: TRBV28
clone size: many
CDR3 DNA: TGTGCCAGCAGTCTTCCCGAGAGGGTCGAGCAGTACTTC
CDR3 protein: CASSLPERVEQYF

J gene: TRBJ2-7
D gene: TRBD2
CDR3 length: 14
V gene: TRBV28
clone size: many
CDR3 DNA: TGTGCCAGCAGTCGGGAGGGCCCCACACATGGGCAGTACTTC
CDR3 protein: CASSREGPTHGQYF

J gene: TRBJ2-1
D gene: TRBD2
CDR3 length: 13
V gene: TRBV29-1
clone size: many
CDR3 DNA: TGCAGCGTTGGGGCTAGCGGGAGAGATGAGCAGTTCTTC
CDR3 protein: CSVGASGRDEQFF

J gene: TRBJ2-3
D gene: .
CDR3 length: 16
V gene: TRBV5-4
clone size: few
CDR3 DNA: TGTGCCAGCAGCGTAGAGAACAGCTTATCCACAGATACGCAGTATTTT
CDR3 protein: CASSVENSLSTDTQYF

J gene: TRBJ1-6
D gene: .
CDR3 length: 17
V gene: TRBV14
clone size: .
CDR3 DNA: TGTGCCAGCAGCCAATTCGTCGAGAGCTCCTATAATTCACCCCTCCACTTT
CDR3 protein: CASSQFVESSYNSPLHF

J gene: TRBJ2-7
D gene: .
CDR3 length: 14
V gene: TRBV7-2
clone size: many
CDR3 DNA: TGTGCCAGCAGCCCGTCCTCAGCCCGGCGCGAGCAGTACTTC
CDR3 protein: CASSPSSARREQYF

J gene: TRBJ2-7
D gene: .
CDR3 length: 16
V gene: TRBV15
clone size: many
CDR3 DNA: TGTGCCACCAGCAGGAGTTCGGGTCTCGCCTCCTACGAGCAGTACTTC
CDR3 protein: CATSRSSGLASYEQYF

J gene: TRBJ2-1
D gene: .
CDR3 length: 15
V gene: TRBV6-2/TRBV6-3
clone size: few
CDR3 DNA: TGTGCCAGCAGTTACTCCTTGGGAGAGGCTACCGAGCAGTTCTTC
CDR3 protein: CASSYSLGEATEQFF

J gene: TRBJ2-1
D gene: .
CDR3 length: 15
V gene: TRBV28
clone size: few
CDR3 DNA: TGTGCCAGCCTCCCGGGACATCAAGTGTACAATGAGCAGTTCTTC
CDR3 protein: CASLPGHQVYNEQFF

J gene: TRBJ2-7
D gene: .
CDR3 length: 15
V gene: TRBV3-1
clone size: few
CDR3 DNA: TGTGCCAGCAGCCAAGGTATAAGACTTTCCTACGAGCAGTACTTC
CDR3 protein: CASSQGIRLSYEQYF

J gene: TRBJ2-1
D gene: .
CDR3 length: 12
V gene: TRBV11-2
clone size: many
CDR3 DNA: TGTGCCAGCAGCTTAGAGCCCAATGAGCAGTTCTTC
CDR3 protein: CASSLEPNEQFF

J gene: TRBJ2-1
D gene: TRBD2
CDR3 length: 18
V gene: TRBV5-1
clone size: .
CDR3 DNA: TGCGCCAGCAGCTTGGGGACTAGCGGGACGGTGTCGTACAATGAGCAGTTCTTC
CDR3 protein: CASSLGTSGTVSYNEQFF

J gene: TRBJ2-1
D gene: TRBD2
CDR3 length: 17
V gene: TRBV5-1
clone size: many
CDR3 DNA: TGCGCCAGCAGCTTGGCCGGTGGAGCGGGAATATACAATGAGCAGTTCTTC
CDR3 protein: CASSLAGGAGIYNEQFF